Listed here is a single T cell receptor beta chain. This clonotype has more than one count but fewer than ten. Its cognate antigen has yet to be identified. Base qualities are not at hand, and no much larger clone is one base apart. V ends up 0 bases short and J 4 bases short, with an unmatched junction base count of 14. Including the terminal cysteine and phenylalanine, the CDR3 comprises 20 residues. The kept DNA is CDR3 alone, 60 bases in frame from the first base. As encoded in the germline V gene, CDR1 is ENHRY while CDR2 is SYGVKD. The sample comes from a study of response to subunit inactivated influenza vaccine (dated by TCRdb to the late 2010s). Context from the whole study: Deep quantitative profiling of the T cell receptor repertoire was used in the study to follow responses to a trivalent subunit inactivated influenza vaccine.

The paper's findings and limits, for the study overall: The authors proposed that each seasonal influenza vaccination may bring in only a limited number of new T cells.

Library construction relied on RT-PCR. For sequencing, an Illumina HiSeq 2500 was employed. The public reads were reanalyzed by TCRdb: fastp trimming at Q25, MiXCR alignment, in-frame beta chains only. Each entry merges the rows of one CDR3 protein and shows their most common DNA and genes. The sample contains around 530,000 distinct CDR3 sequences, about 15% of them found a single time. Clones ranked in the top ten supply approximately 3% of the sample. Specimen: CD4+ T cells sorted from PBMCs, collected less than 30 months after vaccination. In this chain, TRBV10-3 is recombined with TRBJ2-3; a stretch of 12 junction bases matches TRBD2. This sequence was found in a man between 50 and 75 years old who received an inactivated influenza vaccine. Donor details come from another sample of the same person, matched by shared clones. The DNA sequence is TGTGCCATCAGTGAGTCCGGGCTAGCGGGAGGGCCGAGTGTCGCAGATACGCAGTATTTT. It specifies CAISESGLAGGPSVADTQYF.